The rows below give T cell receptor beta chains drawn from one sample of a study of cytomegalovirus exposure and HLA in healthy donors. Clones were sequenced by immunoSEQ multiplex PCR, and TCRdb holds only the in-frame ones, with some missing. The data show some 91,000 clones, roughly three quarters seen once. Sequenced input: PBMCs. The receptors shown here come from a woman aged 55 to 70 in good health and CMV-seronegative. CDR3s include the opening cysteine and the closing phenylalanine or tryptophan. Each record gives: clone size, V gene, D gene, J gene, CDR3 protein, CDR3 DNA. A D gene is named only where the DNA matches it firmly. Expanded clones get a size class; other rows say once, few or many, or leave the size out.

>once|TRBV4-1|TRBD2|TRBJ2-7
CASSQGASGYEQYF
TGCGCCAGCAGCCAAGGGGCTAGCGGCTACGAGCAGTACTTC
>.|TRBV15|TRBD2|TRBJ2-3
CATSRGPSGGDTQYF
TGTGCCACCAGCAGAGGCCCTAGCGGGGGAGATACGCAGTATTTT
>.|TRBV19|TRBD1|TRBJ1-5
CASRRQGGGNQPQHF
TGTGCCAGTAGAAGACAGGGCGGGGGCAATCAGCCCCAGCATTTT
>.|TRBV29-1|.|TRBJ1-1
CSTGWQGHTEAFF
TGCAGCACCGGGTGGCAGGGGCATACTGAAGCTTTCTTT
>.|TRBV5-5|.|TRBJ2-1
CASSWRDSRYNEQFF
TGTGCCAGCAGCTGGAGGGACTCGAGGTACAATGAGCAGTTCTTC
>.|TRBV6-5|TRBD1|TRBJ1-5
CASSRDRGLNQPQHF
TGTGCCAGCAGTCGGGACAGGGGGTTAAATCAGCCCCAGCATTTT
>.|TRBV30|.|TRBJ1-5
CAWSVRGNQPQHF
TGTGCCTGGAGTGTACGGGGTAATCAGCCCCAGCATTTT
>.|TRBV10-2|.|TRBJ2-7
CASSESAGLQAYEQYF
TGCGCCAGCAGTGAGTCGGCGGGACTCCAAGCCTACGAGCAGTACTTC
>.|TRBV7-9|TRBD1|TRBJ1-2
CASSSSTRGVGYGYTF
TGTGCCAGCAGCTCTTCGACCAGGGGGGTCGGCTATGGCTACACCTTC
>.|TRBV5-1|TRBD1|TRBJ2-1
CASSGMTGSSYNEQFF
TGCGCCAGCAGCGGGATGACAGGGAGCTCCTACAATGAGCAGTTCTTC
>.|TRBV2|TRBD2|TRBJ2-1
CASRGTSGRASYNEQFF
TGTGCCAGCAGGGGGACTAGCGGGAGGGCATCCTACAATGAGCAGTTCTTC
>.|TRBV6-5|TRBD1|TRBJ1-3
CASSRTGLSGNTIYF
TGTGCCAGCAGTCGGACAGGGCTAAGTGGAAACACCATATATTTT
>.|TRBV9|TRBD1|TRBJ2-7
CASSRTGNYEQYF
TGTGCCAGCAGCCGGACAGGGAACTACGAGCAGTACTTC
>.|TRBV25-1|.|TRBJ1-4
CASSYLPNEKLFF
TGTGCCAGCAGTTATCTTCCTAATGAAAAACTGTTTTTT
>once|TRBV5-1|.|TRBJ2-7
CASSFEGSGYEQYF
TGCGCCAGCAGCTTTGAGGGAAGCGGCTACGAGCAGTACTTC
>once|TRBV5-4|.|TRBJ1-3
CASSMMSTVSGNTIYF
TGTGCCAGCAGCATGATGTCGACAGTCTCTGGAAACACCATATATTTT
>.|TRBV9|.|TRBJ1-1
CASSPGRGTEAFF
TGTGCCAGCAGCCCGGGGAGGGGGACTGAAGCTTTCTTT
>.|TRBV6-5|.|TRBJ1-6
CASSRAGINSPLHF
TGTGCCAGCAGTAGGGCGGGGATCAATTCACCCCTCCACTTT
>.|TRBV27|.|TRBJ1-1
CASSVRGGGTEAFF
TGTGCCAGCAGTGTCAGGGGCGGGGGCACTGAAGCTTTCTTT
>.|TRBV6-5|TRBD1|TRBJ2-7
CASSRRDRGLNEQYF
TGTGCCAGCAGCCGCCGGGACAGGGGACTGAACGAGCAGTACTTC
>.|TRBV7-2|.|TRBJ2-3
CASSPLRGRDNTDTQYF
TGTGCCAGCAGCCCCCTTAGGGGGCGGGATAACACAGATACGCAGTATTTT
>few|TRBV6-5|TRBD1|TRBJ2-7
CASRGYRGLHYEQYF
TGTGCCAGCCGAGGGTACAGGGGGCTTCACTACGAGCAGTACTTC
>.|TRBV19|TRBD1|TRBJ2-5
CASSPQQGVWETQYF
TGTGCCAGTAGCCCTCAGCAGGGGGTGTGGGAGACCCAGTACTTC
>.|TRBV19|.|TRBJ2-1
CASSIATPGGQFF
TGTGCCAGTAGTATTGCCACCCCCGGCGGGCAGTTCTTC
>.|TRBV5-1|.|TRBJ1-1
CASSLLRGRAFF
TGCGCCAGCAGCTTGTTGAGAGGGAGGGCTTTCTTT
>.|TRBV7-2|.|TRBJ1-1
CASSLVQGNTEAFF
TGTGCCAGCAGCTTAGTCCAGGGTAACACTGAAGCTTTCTTT
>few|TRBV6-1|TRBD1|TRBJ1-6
CASRGQGGSPLHF
TGTGCCAGCAGGGGACAGGGCGGATCACCCCTCCACTTT
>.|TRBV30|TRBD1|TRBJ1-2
CAWSVTGGGGYTF
TGTGCCTGGAGTGTGACAGGGGGTGGAGGCTACACCTTC
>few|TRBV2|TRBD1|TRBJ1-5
CASSQDRGNQPQHF
TGTGCCAGCAGCCAAGACAGGGGCAATCAGCCCCAGCATTTT
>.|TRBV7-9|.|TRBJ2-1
CASSKGWGRVNEQFF
TGTGCCAGCAGCAAAGGGTGGGGCAGGGTAAATGAGCAGTTCTTC
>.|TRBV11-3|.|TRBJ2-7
CASSTHGDSSYEQYF
TGTGCCAGCAGCACGCACGGGGATAGCTCCTACGAGCAGTACTTC
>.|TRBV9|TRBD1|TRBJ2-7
CASSLGQLSYEQYF
TGTGCCAGCAGCCTGGGACAGCTCTCCTACGAGCAGTACTTC
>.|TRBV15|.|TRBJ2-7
CATSMSAVSYEQYF
TGTGCCACCAGCATGTCAGCGGTAAGCTACGAGCAGTACTTC
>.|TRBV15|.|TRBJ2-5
CATSRESTGRRETQYF
TGTGCCACCAGCAGAGAGTCGACAGGACGGAGGGAGACCCAGTACTTC
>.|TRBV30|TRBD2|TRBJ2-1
CAWRGTSEYNEQFF
TGTGCCTGGAGGGGGACTAGCGAGTACAATGAGCAGTTCTTC
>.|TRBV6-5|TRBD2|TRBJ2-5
CASVPSGSRETQYF
TGTGCCAGCGTCCCTAGCGGGAGTAGAGAGACCCAGTACTTC
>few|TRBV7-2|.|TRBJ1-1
CASSFGFGNTEAFF
TGTGCCAGCAGCTTCGGGTTTGGGAACACTGAAGCTTTCTTT
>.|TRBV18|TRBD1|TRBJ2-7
CASSGQGYEQYF
TGTGCCAGCTCAGGACAGGGGTACGAGCAGTACTTC
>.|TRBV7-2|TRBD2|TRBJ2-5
CASSREAGRETQYF
TGTGCCAGCAGTCGGGAGGCGGGGAGGGAGACCCAGTACTTC
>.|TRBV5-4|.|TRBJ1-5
CASSLDGSNQPQHF
TGTGCCAGCAGCTTGGACGGTAGCAATCAGCCCCAGCATTTT
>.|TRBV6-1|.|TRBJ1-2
CASSEAWGLGYGYTF
TGTGCCAGCAGTGAAGCGTGGGGGCTAGGCTATGGCTACACCTTC
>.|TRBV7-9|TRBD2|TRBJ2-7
CASSPRLAGSYEQYF
TGTGCCAGCAGCCCACGACTAGCGGGTAGCTACGAGCAGTACTTC
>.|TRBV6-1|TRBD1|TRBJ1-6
CASSRQGANSPLHF
TGTGCCAGCAGCCGACAGGGGGCTAATTCACCCCTCCACTTT
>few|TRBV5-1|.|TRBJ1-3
CASSPDGGGRGNTIYF
TGCGCCAGCAGTCCCGACGGCGGGGGACGGGGAAACACCATATATTTT
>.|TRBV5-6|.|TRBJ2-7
CASSSGTALYEQYF
TGTGCCAGCAGCTCAGGCACGGCCCTCTACGAGCAGTACTTC
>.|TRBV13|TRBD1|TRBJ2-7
CASSPTRDRVFSEQYF
TGTGCCAGCAGCCCAACCCGGGACAGGGTTTTTTCCGAGCAGTACTTC
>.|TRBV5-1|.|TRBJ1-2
CASSRDGTNYGYTF
TGCGCCAGCAGCCGGGACGGGACAAACTATGGCTACACCTTC
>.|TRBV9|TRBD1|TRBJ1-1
CASSPGDRAPEAFF
TGTGCCAGCAGCCCCGGAGACAGGGCCCCTGAAGCTTTCTTT
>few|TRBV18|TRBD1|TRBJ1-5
CASSPGQGGQPQHF
TGTGCCAGCTCACCGGGACAGGGAGGACAGCCCCAGCATTTT
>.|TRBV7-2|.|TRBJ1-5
CASSLAPGMGNQPQHF
TGTGCCAGCAGCTTAGCCCCAGGGATGGGCAATCAGCCCCAGCATTTT
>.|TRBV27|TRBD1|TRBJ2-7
CASSLSGQGPSYEQYF
TGTGCCAGCAGTTTATCAGGACAGGGTCCCTCCTACGAGCAGTACTTC
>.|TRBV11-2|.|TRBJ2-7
CASSLRPRQRYF
TGTGCCAGCAGCTTACGCCCGCGACAGAGGTACTTC